A selection of T cell receptor beta chains follows, all from one sample in a study of STAT5B mutations in CD4+ large granular lymphocyte leukemia. Clones were read by immunoSEQ multiplex PCR, and TCRdb kept only the in-frame ones, dropping some. The repertoire consists of approximately 24,000 clones, with 78% occurring once and the leading ten covering 0.35% to 0.45%. The sample taken for sequencing was CD4+ T cells from blood buffy coats. The receptor source for this set is a human donor in good health. Each CDR3 is given with its conserved first and last residue. D genes are given only for firm matches. A row's size may be missing; if present it is once, few, many or a size class.

d_gene,v_gene,j_gene,abundance,CDR3aa,CDR3nt
.,TRBV27,TRBJ2-3,.,CASSLWSSTDTQYF,TGTGCCAGCAGTTTATGGTCGAGCACAGATACGCAGTATTTT
TRBD1,TRBV19,TRBJ1-6,.,CASQQGYNSPLHF,TGTGCCAGTCAACAGGGGTATAATTCACCCCTCCACTTT
.,TRBV21-1,TRBJ2-7,.,CASSIMGGPYYEQYF,TGTGCCAGCAGTATAATGGGGGGACCCTACTACGAGCAGTACTTC
TRBD1,TRBV28,TRBJ1-1,.,CASSRTGQVMNTEAFF,TGTGCCAGCAGCAGGACAGGGCAGGTGATGAACACTGAAGCTTTCTTT
.,TRBV30,TRBJ1-1,.,CAWGRGMNTEAFF,TGTGCCTGGGGCAGGGGAATGAACACTGAAGCTTTCTTT
.,TRBV5-1,TRBJ2-1,.,CASSSRGATYNEQFF,TGCGCCAGCAGCTCCCGGGGGGCTACCTACAATGAGCAGTTCTTC
TRBD2,TRBV5-1,TRBJ2-1,.,CASSTGLAGGNEQFF,TGCGCCAGCAGCACCGGACTAGCGGGAGGTAATGAGCAGTTCTTC
.,TRBV7-9,TRBJ2-5,once,CASSPGHSEETQYF,TGTGCCAGCAGCCCAGGACACTCTGAAGAGACCCAGTACTTC
.,TRBV5-1,TRBJ1-4,.,CASSFQLATNEKLFF,TGCGCCAGCAGCTTCCAATTAGCAACTAATGAAAAACTGTTTTTT
TRBD1,TRBV9,TRBJ2-3,.,CASSSGQAISTDTQYF,TGTGCCAGCAGCAGCGGACAGGCCATATCTACAGATACGCAGTATTTT
TRBD1,TRBV19,TRBJ1-5,.,CASAIQGVHQPQHF,TGTGCCAGCGCCATTCAGGGGGTGCATCAGCCCCAGCATTTT
.,TRBV6-6,TRBJ2-7,.,CASRKNPGESYEQYF,TGTGCCAGCAGAAAAAATCCGGGAGAGAGCTACGAGCAGTACTTC
.,TRBV7-2,TRBJ2-3,.,CASTPFRGDTQYF,TGTGCCAGCACCCCCTTCAGGGGAGATACGCAGTATTTT
.,TRBV2,TRBJ2-1,.,CAILTLSGSYNEQFF,TGTGCCATCCTCACGCTTAGCGGATCCTACAATGAGCAGTTCTTC
.,TRBV19,TRBJ2-1,.,CASKLDGRNNEQFF,TGTGCCAGTAAACTGGACGGAAGGAACAATGAGCAGTTCTTC
TRBD2,TRBV5-1,TRBJ2-5,.,CASSLGAGYQETQYF,TGCGCCAGCAGCTTGGGAGCGGGGTACCAAGAGACCCAGTACTTC
TRBD1,TRBV19,TRBJ1-5,.,CASEKASQGYQPQHF,TGTGCCAGCGAGAAGGCGTCACAGGGGTATCAGCCCCAGCATTTT
.,TRBV4-3,TRBJ1-1,.,CASSQDRNTEAFF,TGCGCCAGCAGCCAGGACAGGAACACTGAAGCTTTCTTT
.,TRBV9,TRBJ2-2,.,CASNGGALGTGELFF,TGTGCCAGCAATGGGGGAGCGTTGGGGACCGGGGAGCTGTTTTTT
.,TRBV30,TRBJ1-2,.,CAWSPRRESSYTF,TGTGCCTGGAGTCCCCGGCGGGAAAGCAGCTACACCTTC
TRBD2,TRBV27,TRBJ2-1,.,CASSFGLAGREQFF,TGTGCCAGCAGTTTCGGACTAGCGGGACGGGAGCAGTTCTTC
TRBD1,TRBV9,TRBJ2-2,.,CASSVVRTGGPGELFF,TGTGCCAGCAGCGTAGTACGGACAGGGGGCCCCGGGGAGCTGTTTTTT
TRBD1,TRBV5-1,TRBJ1-2,.,CASSSPHRGASPGANYGYTF,TGCGCCAGCAGCTCCCCTCACAGGGGAGCCAGCCCAGGAGCTAACTATGGCTACACCTTC
.,TRBV2,TRBJ2-7,.,CASSVVDYEQYF,TGTGCCAGCAGTGTAGTAGATTACGAGCAGTACTTC
TRBD1,TRBV6-5,TRBJ2-7,.,CASRETGTGGYEQYF,TGTGCCAGCAGAGAGACCGGGACAGGGGGCTATGAGCAGTACTTC
TRBD2,TRBV6-5,TRBJ2-1,.,CASSGWSGGVGEQFF,TGTGCCAGCAGTGGGTGGAGCGGGGGGGTGGGTGAGCAGTTCTTC
.,TRBV2,TRBJ2-2,.,CASSWDRTNTGELFF,TGTGCCAGCAGTTGGGACCGTACGAACACCGGGGAGCTGTTTTTT
.,TRBV6-1,TRBJ2-3,.,CASSEEWGTQYF,TGTGCCAGCAGTGAAGAGTGGGGTACGCAGTATTTT
.,TRBV6-6,TRBJ2-1,.,CASRRDHYNEQFF,TGTGCCAGCAGACGTGATCACTACAATGAGCAGTTCTTC
.,TRBV5-1,TRBJ1-1,few,CASSTSTGSTEAFF,TGCGCCAGCAGCACCTCAACAGGGTCCACTGAAGCTTTCTTT
.,TRBV28,TRBJ1-5,.,CASSFLLQPQHF,TGTGCCAGCAGTTTTCTGCTTCAGCCCCAGCATTTT
.,TRBV5-4,TRBJ2-3,.,CASSRDTHTDTQYF,TGTGCCAGCAGCCGGGACACTCACACAGATACGCAGTATTTT
.,TRBV5-6,TRBJ2-5,.,CASSLLETQYF,TGTGCCAGCAGCTTGCTGGAGACCCAGTACTTC
TRBD1,TRBV29-1,TRBJ1-2,few,CSAYSDRGLSGYTF,TGCAGCGCCTACTCCGACAGGGGTTTAAGTGGCTACACCTTC
.,TRBV19,TRBJ2-1,.,CASSIDRRSSYNEQFF,TGTGCCAGTAGTATAGATCGCCGAAGCTCCTACAATGAGCAGTTCTTC
.,TRBV6-5,TRBJ1-5,.,CASSGGPSNQPQHF,TGTGCCAGCAGTGGGGGTCCTAGCAATCAGCCCCAGCATTTT
TRBD2,TRBV30,TRBJ2-2,.,CAWSFRLAGGTGELFF,TGTGCCTGGAGTTTCCGACTAGCGGGGGGTACCGGGGAGCTGTTTTTT
.,TRBV4-3,TRBJ1-6,.,CASSQDASRGASNSPLHF,TGCGCCAGCAGCCAAGACGCTAGCCGAGGGGCGAGTAATTCACCCCTCCACTTT
.,TRBV19,TRBJ2-2,once,CASNTPGGSSTGELFF,TGTGCCAGTAACACGCCGGGGGGCTCTTCCACCGGGGAGCTGTTTTTT
.,TRBV7-9,TRBJ1-2,.,CASSLASLSYTF,TGTGCCAGCAGCTTAGCGTCCCTGAGCTACACCTTC
.,TRBV14,TRBJ1-2,.,CASSQVAQGGYTF,TGTGCCAGCAGCCAAGTCGCGCAGGGCGGCTACACCTTC